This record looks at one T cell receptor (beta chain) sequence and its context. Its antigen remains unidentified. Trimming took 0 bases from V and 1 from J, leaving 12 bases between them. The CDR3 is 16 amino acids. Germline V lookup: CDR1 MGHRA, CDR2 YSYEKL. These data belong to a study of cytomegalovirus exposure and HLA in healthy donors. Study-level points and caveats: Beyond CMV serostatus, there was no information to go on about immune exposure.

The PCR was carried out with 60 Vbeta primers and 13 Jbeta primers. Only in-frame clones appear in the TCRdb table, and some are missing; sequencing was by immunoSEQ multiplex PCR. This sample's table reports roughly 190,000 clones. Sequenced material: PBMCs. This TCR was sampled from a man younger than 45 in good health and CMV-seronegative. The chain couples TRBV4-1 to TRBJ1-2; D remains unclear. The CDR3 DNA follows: TGCGCCAGCAGCCAAGATCGAACAGCAATTAACTATGGCTACACCTTC. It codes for CASSQDRTAINYGYTF.